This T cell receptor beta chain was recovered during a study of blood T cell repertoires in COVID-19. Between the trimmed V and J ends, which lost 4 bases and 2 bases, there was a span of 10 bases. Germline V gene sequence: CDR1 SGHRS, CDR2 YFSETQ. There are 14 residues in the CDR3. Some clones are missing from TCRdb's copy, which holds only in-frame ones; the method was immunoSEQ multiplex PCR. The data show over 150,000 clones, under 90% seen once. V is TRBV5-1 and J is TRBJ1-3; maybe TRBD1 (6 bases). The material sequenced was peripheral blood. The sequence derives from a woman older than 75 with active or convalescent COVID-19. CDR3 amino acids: CASSARGAGNTIYF. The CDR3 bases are TGCGCCAGCAGCGCCAGGGGAGCTGGAAACACCATATATTTT.